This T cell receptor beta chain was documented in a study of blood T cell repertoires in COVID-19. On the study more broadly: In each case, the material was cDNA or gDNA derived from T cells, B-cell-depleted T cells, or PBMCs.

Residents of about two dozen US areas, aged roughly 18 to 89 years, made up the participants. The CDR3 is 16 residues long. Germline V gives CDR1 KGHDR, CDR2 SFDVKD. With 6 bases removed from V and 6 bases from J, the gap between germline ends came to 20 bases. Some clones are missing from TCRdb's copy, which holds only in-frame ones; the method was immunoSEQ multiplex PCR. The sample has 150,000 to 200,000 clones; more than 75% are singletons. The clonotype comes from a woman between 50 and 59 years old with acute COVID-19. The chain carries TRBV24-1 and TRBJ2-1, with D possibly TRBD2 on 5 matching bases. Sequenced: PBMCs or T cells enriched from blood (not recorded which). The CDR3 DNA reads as TGTGCCACCAGTTCCACGGGATCTCAACCCTCCAATGAGCAGTTCTTC. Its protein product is CATSSTGSQPSNEQFF.